These T cell receptor beta chains were read from a single sample in a study of blood T cell repertoires in COVID-19. Produced via immunoSEQ multiplex PCR; TCRdb's table is partial and in-frame only. The table lists 360,000 or so clones, roughly 90% of them singletons. The specimen was PBMCs or T cells enriched from blood (not recorded which). Receptor source: a young woman who had been exposed to COVID-19. CDR3s include the opening cysteine and the closing phenylalanine or tryptophan. A D gene is named only where the DNA matches it firmly. The size entry is marked missing in some rows and otherwise reads once, few, many or a size class.

j_call v_call d_call clone_size cdr3_aa cdr3_nt
TRBJ1-2 TRBV7-9 TRBD1 NA CASSPGGAGGYTF TGTGCCAGCAGTCCAGGGGGCGCCGGCGGCTACACCTTC
TRBJ1-2 TRBV10-3 NA NA CAISERVGGGYTF TGTGCCATCAGTGAGAGAGTAGGGGGTGGCTACACCTTC
TRBJ1-4 TRBV19 TRBD1 NA CASTSGRGVEKLFF TGTGCCAGTACGAGCGGCAGGGGGGTTGAAAAACTGTTTTTT
TRBJ2-1 TRBV4-2 TRBD2 few CASSHHAGGGPSSNEQFF TGTGCCAGCAGCCACCACGCGGGGGGCGGACCCTCCTCCAATGAGCAGTTCTTC
TRBJ1-2 TRBV5-8 NA NA CASSLYGYTF TGTGCCAGCAGCCTTTATGGCTACACCTTC
TRBJ2-2 TRBV30 NA NA CAWEGAGELFF TGTGCCTGGGAGGGGGCCGGGGAGCTGTTTTTT
TRBJ2-3 TRBV5-1 NA once CASSLLGSDTDTQYF TGCGCCAGCAGCTTGCTGGGGAGCGACACAGATACGCAGTATTTT
TRBJ1-1 TRBV7-2 NA NA CASSLRGGVNTEAFF TGTGCCAGCAGCCTGCGCGGAGGAGTGAACACTGAAGCTTTCTTT
TRBJ2-1 TRBV6-1 NA few CASSEGAGAYNEQFF TGTGCCAGCAGTGAGGGGGCGGGAGCCTACAATGAGCAGTTCTTC
TRBJ2-1 TRBV7-3 TRBD2 once CASSLRPTLAGAFNEQFF TGTGCCAGCAGCTTAAGGCCCACTCTAGCGGGAGCCTTCAATGAGCAGTTCTTC
TRBJ2-2 TRBV4-2 TRBD2 NA CASSQVPGLAEGVGTGELFF TGTGCCAGCAGCCAAGTCCCTGGACTAGCGGAGGGGGTGGGCACCGGGGAGCTGTTTTTT
TRBJ2-7 TRBV11-3 TRBD2 NA CASSTLAGAYEQYF TGTGCCAGCAGCACCCTAGCGGGAGCTTACGAGCAGTACTTC
TRBJ2-2 TRBV7-9 TRBD2 once CASSLLLAGQNTGELFF TGTGCCAGCAGCTTATTACTAGCGGGGCAGAACACCGGGGAGCTGTTTTTT
TRBJ1-4 TRBV11-3 NA NA CASSLVREKLFF TGTGCCAGCAGCTTAGTGAGGGAAAAACTGTTTTTT
TRBJ1-1 TRBV18 NA once CASSKANTEAFF TGTGCCAGCTCAAAAGCTAACACTGAAGCTTTCTTT
TRBJ2-7 TRBV19 TRBD2 once CASSTSGTPTYEQYF TGTGCCAGTAGTACTAGCGGGACCCCAACCTACGAGCAGTACTTC
TRBJ2-2 TRBV5-3 TRBD2 NA CARSLTSGRADRGAVF TGTGCCAGAAGTTTAACTAGCGGGAGGGCCGACCGGGGAGCTGTTTTT
TRBJ2-2 TRBV3-1/TRBV3-2 NA NA CASSQFQSGTGELFF TGTGCCAGCAGCCAATTTCAGTCCGGGACCGGGGAGCTGTTTTTT
TRBJ1-4 TRBV27 TRBD1 NA CASRGTDNEKLFF TGTGCCAGCAGAGGGACAGATAATGAAAAACTGTTTTTT
TRBJ2-1 TRBV27 NA few CASSSALRDTYRNEQFF TGTGCCAGCTCCTCTGCCCTCCGGGACACCTATCGGAATGAGCAGTTCTTC
TRBJ1-4 TRBV5-6 NA once CASSLGQVGAKLFF TGTGCCAGCAGCTTGGGCCAGGTCGGTGCAAAACTGTTTTTT
TRBJ2-1 TRBV2 TRBD1 NA CASLDRGSYNEQFF TGTGCCAGCCTAGACAGGGGATCCTACAATGAGCAGTTCTTC
TRBJ1-2 TRBV29-1 TRBD1 NA CSALEYEGAGGYTF TGCAGCGCCTTGGAGTACGAGGGGGCCGGTGGCTACACCTTC
TRBJ1-6 TRBV5-4 NA NA CASSIPGVSPLHF TGTGCCAGCAGCATACCCGGGGTGTCACCCCTCCACTTT
TRBJ1-3 TRBV11-3 NA NA CASSLEDSGNTIYF TGTGCCAGCAGCTTAGAAGACAGCGGAAACACCATATATTTT
TRBJ1-1 TRBV7-9 NA NA CASRAGGAGTEAFF TGTGCCAGCAGGGCTGGGGGGGCCGGCACTGAAGCTTTCTTT
TRBJ1-2 TRBV29-1 TRBD1 NA CSVERQGSGGYTF TGCAGCGTTGAGAGACAGGGCTCAGGTGGCTACACCTTC
TRBJ2-1 TRBV15 NA NA CATSSGRLVSEQFF TGTGCCACCAGCAGCGGCCGACTAGTCAGTGAGCAGTTCTTC
TRBJ1-3 TRBV19 NA NA CASSIDHTSGNTIYF TGTGCCAGTAGTATAGATCACACCTCTGGAAACACCATATATTTT
TRBJ1-3 TRBV12-3/TRBV12-4 NA NA CATAILSGNTIYF TGTGCCACCGCTATACTATCTGGAAACACCATATATTTT
TRBJ2-3 TRBV7-3 NA NA CASSLLTSTDTQYF TGTGCCAGCAGCTTGCTAACTAGTACAGATACGCAGTATTTT
TRBJ1-6 TRBV28 NA NA CASSLPRYNSPLHF TGTGCCAGCAGTCTCCCCAGGTATAATTCACCCCTCCACTTT
TRBJ1-3 TRBV3-1/TRBV3-2 NA NA CASSQDAGSGNTIYF TGTGCCAGCAGCCAAGATGCGGGCTCTGGAAACACCATATATTTT
TRBJ2-7 TRBV29-1 NA NA CSATTPQQALPYEQYF TGCAGCGCAACCACCCCACAGCAGGCCCTCCCCTACGAGCAGTACTTC
TRBJ1-1 TRBV5-1 TRBD1 once CASSLTGLNTEAFF TGCGCCAGCAGCCTGACAGGGTTAAACACTGAAGCTTTCTTT
TRBJ1-2 TRBV7-8 NA NA CASSPGQDYGYTF TGTGCCAGCAGCCCCGGACAAGACTATGGCTACACCTTC
TRBJ2-7 TRBV6-5 NA NA CASSYSGYGNYEQYF TGTGCCAGCAGTTACTCAGGTTACGGGAACTACGAGCAGTACTTC
TRBJ2-7 TRBV29-1 NA NA CSAGGPYEQYF TGCAGCGCCGGGGGGCCCTACGAGCAGTACTTC
TRBJ1-4 TRBV28 NA NA CASSLPRDTATNEKLFF TGTGCCAGCAGTTTACCTCGGGACACCGCAACTAATGAAAAACTGTTTTTT
TRBJ1-5 TRBV5-1 NA few CASSLAGMDQPQHF TGCGCCAGCAGCTTGGCAGGGATGGATCAGCCCCAGCATTTT
TRBJ2-7 TRBV3-1/TRBV3-2 TRBD2 NA CASSPLAGVSSEQYF TGTGCCAGCAGCCCACTAGCGGGAGTCTCGAGCGAGCAGTACTTC
TRBJ2-7 TRBV13 TRBD1 NA CASSHLGTGRGEQYF TGTGCCAGCAGCCATCTAGGGACAGGGAGGGGCGAGCAGTACTTC
TRBJ1-5 TRBV7-8 NA once CASSLDRANNQPQHF TGTGCCAGCAGCTTAGACAGGGCGAACAATCAGCCCCAGCATTTT
TRBJ2-3 TRBV18 NA once CASSPFGGARDTQYF TGTGCCAGCTCACCATTTGGGGGGGCTAGAGATACGCAGTATTTT
TRBJ2-1 TRBV9 NA NA CASSVGDNEQFF TGTGCCAGCAGCGTAGGAGACAATGAGCAGTTCTTC
TRBJ2-7 TRBV6-4 TRBD1 NA CASRRDRGPTQGSYEQYF TGTGCCAGCAGGAGGGACAGGGGTCCGACCCAGGGCTCCTACGAGCAGTACTTC
TRBJ2-5 TRBV4-1 TRBD1 NA CASSQGTGRGGETQYF TGCGCCAGCAGCCAAGGGACAGGGAGAGGAGGAGAGACCCAGTACTTC
TRBJ1-2 TRBV29-1 TRBD1 NA CSVERSSGQGDGYTF TGCAGCGTTGAACGGAGTTCGGGACAGGGAGACGGCTACACCTTC
TRBJ1-5 TRBV30 TRBD1 NA CAWSLRTGEYGNQPQHF TGTGCCTGGAGTCTTCGGACAGGGGAGTATGGCAATCAGCCCCAGCATTTT
TRBJ2-3 TRBV28 TRBD2 NA CASSPLGLAGPTDTQYF TGTGCCAGCAGTCCCCTGGGACTAGCGGGGCCCACAGATACGCAGTATTTT
TRBJ1-6 TRBV5-1 TRBD1 NA CASSLDFQGDGSPLHF TGCGCCAGCAGCTTGGACTTCCAGGGGGACGGTTCACCCCTCCACTTT
TRBJ2-1 TRBV10-2 TRBD1 NA CASRFRRGSNNEQFF TGCGCCAGCAGATTCCGCAGGGGGAGCAACAATGAGCAGTTCTTC
TRBJ1-6 TRBV27 NA NA CASSLAGLFSPLHF TGTGCCAGCAGTTTAGCAGGGCTTTTTTCACCCCTCCACTTT
TRBJ2-7 TRBV27 TRBD1 NA CASGQGTYEQYF TGTGCCAGCGGACAGGGTACCTACGAGCAGTACTTC
TRBJ2-1 TRBV27 TRBD2 NA CASGLAGGGYEQFF TGTGCCAGCGGACTAGCGGGAGGCGGGTATGAGCAGTTCTTC
TRBJ1-1 TRBV5-1 TRBD1 NA CASSLASTSVWNRGGTEAFF TGCGCCAGCAGCTTGGCGTCTACCTCCGTTTGGAACAGGGGAGGTACTGAAGCTTTCTTT
TRBJ1-1 TRBV5-1 TRBD1 NA CASSLLDREAWKVEAFF TGCGCCAGCAGCCTGCTGGACAGGGAAGCATGGAAGGTTGAAGCTTTCTTT
TRBJ1-6 TRBV19 TRBD1 NA CASSIRQGNSPLHF TGTGCCAGTAGTATCCGACAGGGGAATTCACCCCTCCACTTT
TRBJ2-3 TRBV7-3 NA NA CASGQRGDTQYF TGTGCCAGCGGTCAGAGGGGGGATACGCAGTATTTT
TRBJ2-3 TRBV5-1 TRBD2 NA CASSNSGSVDTQYF TGCGCCAGCAGCAATAGCGGGAGTGTGGATACGCAGTATTTT